This T cell receptor (beta chain) was captured in a study of response to subunit inactivated influenza vaccine. Points on this clonotype: Its antigen remains unidentified. Its ends do not fully match the called genes, so a read error is possible.

Regarding the study as a whole: Every seasonal influenza vaccination brings in few new T cells, the authors suggested.

This CDR3 comprises 15 residues. Germline V gene sequence: CDR1 SGHKS, CDR2 YYEKEE (reference sequence). TCRdb re-derived calls from the RT-PCR reads in MiXCR, one entry per CDR3 protein. The table includes 650,000 to 800,000 distinct CDR3 sequences, about 15% detected once. The TCR originated in a man aged 45-65 years who received an inactivated influenza vaccine. Specimen: PBMCs from blood, collected 14 to 15 days before vaccination. V gene TRBV5-5 combines with J gene TRBJ1-1, with a weak D call TRBD1 (5 bases). For the CDR3, the DNA is TGTACCAGCAGCTTGGCCGAGGGGCTGGGGACTGAAGCTTTCTTT. It codes for CTSSLAEGLGTEAFF.